Below are 27 T cell receptor beta chains sequenced from a single sample in a study of human T cells and chemical hapten exposure. As for time point: patch test 2, 6 weeks after DPC sensitization. As to treatment: therapeutic diphenylcyclopropenone sensitization with weekly scalp DPC. Via MiXCR, TCRdb re-called the RACE reads, giving one row per CDR3 protein. The sample has over 35,000 distinct CDR3 sequences, around 9.3% seen once. The material sequenced was whole blood, taken in connection with sensitization to the hapten diphenylcyclopropenone (DPC). The source is a woman in her thirties or forties with alopecia areata. Some clones in this sample may be carry-over from other donors' samples.

This clonotype was counted ten times or more. This chain links TRBV13 with TRBJ2-7; TRBD1 might be the D (6 bases). Germline V CDR1 and CDR2: PRHDT, FYEKMQ (reference sequence). The CDR3 length is 14 residues. V was trimmed by 3 bases and J by 2 bases, leaving 11 bases between them. The CDR3 bases are TGTGCCAGCAGCTTCGTGACAGGAGCCTACGAGCAGTACTTC. Translating it yields CASSFVTGAYEQYF.

This clonotype was counted at least ten times. The chain has TRBV3-1 and TRBJ1-1, with 9 bases aligning to TRBD1. Per the germline V gene, CDR1 is LGHDT and CDR2 is YNNKEL (reference sequence). The V gene end was trimmed by 6 bases and the J gene end by 4 bases; junction bases not matched to a gene: 3. This CDR3 contains 13 residues. CDR3 protein: CASRGQGGTEAFF. DNA of the CDR3: TGTGCCAGCAGGGGACAGGGAGGCACTGAAGCTTTCTTT.

This clonotype was observed at least ten times. This chain joins TRBV6-4 and TRBJ2-2; D not resolved. From germline, CDR1 is MRHNA and CDR2 SNTAGT. The CDR3 extends over 12 amino acids. The V end was cut by 2 bases, the J end by 6 bases, with 4 bases between. CDR3 amino acids: CASSDLSGELFF. The DNA of the CDR3 is TGTGCCAGCAGTGACCTTTCCGGGGAGCTGTTTTTT.

In its sample, this clonotype was seen many times. The genes are TRBV7-9 and TRBJ1-1, with TRBD1 matching over 9 bases. Germline trimming cut 2 bases from V and 3 bases from J; bases unmatched to any gene: 7. From germline, CDR1 is SEHNR and CDR2 FQNEAQ (reference sequence). The length of the CDR3 is 16 residues. CDR3 in DNA: TGTGCCAGCAGCTTACTAGGCGGGACAGGGTACACTGAAGCTTTCTTT. As protein: CASSLLGGTGYTEAFF.

There are many counts of this clonotype. This chain joins TRBV20-1 and TRBJ2-1, with 16 bases lining up with TRBD2. Germline V lookup: CDR1 DFQATT, CDR2 SNEGSKA (reference sequence). There are 18 residues in the CDR3. With 5 bases clipped from V and 3 bases from J, the junction kept 10 bases outside the gene matches. In DNA, the CDR3 is TGCAGTGCTGCGCTCGGGACTAGCGGGGGGGCCATCTACAATGAGCAGTTCTTC. Translation: CSAALGTSGGAIYNEQFF.

This clonotype occurred many times. This chain connects TRBV20-1 to TRBJ1-1; D perhaps matches TRBD1 (6 bases). Germline V gene lookup returns CDR1 DFQATT and CDR2 SNEGSKA (reference sequence). The CDR3 contains 14 residues. V was shortened by 0 bases and J by 7 bases, with 15 bases between the two germline ends. CDR3 coding DNA: TGCAGTGCTAGAGATATAGGGCCGACAGGTGAAGCTTTCTTT. It is translated as CSARDIGPTGEAFF.

Note on this clonotype: This clone may be a read error of a much larger clone one base away. The V call is TRBV5-6, the J call TRBJ1-4; no clear D gene. The V and J ends lost 5 bases and 0 bases respectively, with 8 bases between them. The germline V gene has CDR1 SGHDT and CDR2 YYEEEE. This CDR3 region has 14 residues. This CDR3 reads CASRLWSTNEKLFF. In nucleotides, the CDR3 is TGTGCCAGCAGGTTGTGGTCAACTAATGAAAAACTGTTTTTT.

This clonotype was seen at least ten times. This sequence joins TRBV7-6 and TRBJ2-3; 7 bases are shared with TRBD2. Germline lookup yields CDR1 SGHVS and CDR2 FNYEAQ. V was pared by 0 bases and J by 6 bases, with 15 bases of the junction left unmatched. The CDR3 length is 18 residues. CDR3: CASSLAIKARRGGDTQYF. Here the CDR3 DNA reads TGTGCCAGCAGCTTAGCGATAAAGGCGCGGCGGGGAGGGGATACGCAGTATTTT.

This clonotype was observed at least ten times. This chain uses TRBV18 with TRBJ1-1; D is perhaps TRBD1 (6 bases). The CDR3 consists of 14 residues. V dropped 4 bases and J dropped 5 bases, with 14 bases sitting between them. Germline V gene sequence: CDR1 KGHSH, CDR2 LQKENI. The CDR3 DNA reads as TGTGCCAGCTCACTGAAACAGGGAGGGACTGAAGCTTTCTTT. Translated, it gives CASSLKQGGTEAFF.

This clonotype was counted many times. The rearrangement links TRBV28 to TRBJ2-4, with a weak D call TRBD2 (5 bases). CDR1 is MDHEN, CDR2 SYDVKM, per germline. V lost 5 bases and J lost 1, with 15 bases in between. The CDR3 consists of 16 residues. In DNA form, the CDR3 reads TGTGCCAGCAGTGCCCGGGGTTTACTCGCCAAAAACATTCAGTACTTC. Translated, it gives CASSARGLLAKNIQYF.

Within the sample, this clonotype is medium-sized (0.01 to 0.1%). The rearrangement links TRBV20-1 to TRBJ1-1; the D gene is possibly TRBD1 (6 bases). With 3 bases removed from V and 3 bases from J, the gap between germline ends came to 8 bases. The CDR3 sequence is 12 residues long. Germline values: CDR1 DFQATT, CDR2 SNEGSKA (reference sequence). The CDR3 here is CSARTGDTEAFF. The CDR3 DNA reads TGCAGTGCTAGGACAGGAGACACTGAAGCTTTCTTT.

The chain links TRBV11-2 to TRBJ2-7; D uncertain. This CDR3 is built from 11 residues. Germline-derived CDR1 and CDR2 are SGHAT and FQNNGV. With 6 bases removed from V and 6 bases from J, the gap between germline ends came to 9 bases. CDR3 in amino acids: CASSRLSEQYF. The CDR3 region has the DNA TGTGCCAGCAGTCGCCTTAGCGAGCAGTACTTC.

The V call is TRBV29-1, the J call TRBJ1-1; D is ambiguous. The CDR3 runs 11 residues. V was trimmed by 3 bases and J by 5 bases, leaving 7 bases between them. Germline-derived CDR1 and CDR2 are SQVTM and ANQGSEA. The CDR3 region is CSVDSGTEAFF. Written as DNA, the CDR3 is TGCAGCGTTGACTCCGGTACTGAAGCTTTCTTT. The entire variable domain, with the rest obtained from reference TRBV29-1 and TRBJ1-1, is as follows: SAVISQKPSRDICQRGTSLTIQCQVDSQVTMMFWYRQQPGQSLTLIATANQGSEATYESGFVIDKFPISRPNLTFSTLTVSNMSPEDSSIYLCSVDSGTEAFFGQGTRLTVV.

This clonotype was seen at least ten times. The chain uses TRBV2 and TRBJ1-5; a possible D gene is TRBD1 (5 bases). V shed 5 bases and J shed 0 bases, with 11 bases lying between them. Germline assignment: CDR1 SNHLY and CDR2 FYNNEI. This CDR3 has 15 amino acids. CDR3 coding DNA: TGTGCCAGCAGTTCAGACAGTTATAGCAATCAGCCCCAGCATTTT. Translated, it gives CASSSDSYSNQPQHF.

This clonotype was counted ten times or more. The chain's CDR3 is CASSLGRIVEQFF. The CDR3 nucleotides are TGTGCCAGCAGCTTAGGACGGATTGTGGAGCAGTTCTTC. This sequence joins TRBV11-2 and TRBJ2-1, with D unresolved. The germline V and J ends were trimmed by 1 base and 10 bases, with 11 bases remaining between them. Germline assignment: CDR1 SGHAT and CDR2 FQNNGV. This CDR3 has 13 amino acids.

This clonotype has ten or more counts. This chain links TRBV9 with TRBJ1-1; no reliable D call. V was pared by 2 bases and J by 3 bases, with 11 bases between. This CDR3 has 14 amino acids. CDR1 SGDLS and CDR2 YYNGEE come from the germline V gene. This CDR3 is CASSVGTRHTEAFF. The CDR3 DNA sequence: TGTGCCAGCAGCGTGGGCACCAGACACACTGAAGCTTTCTTT.

In this sample, this clonotype turned up a few times. CDR3 protein: CSATTDRASREAFF. The CDR3 DNA is TGCAGTGCTACGACGGACAGGGCATCCCGAGAGGCTTTCTTT. V usage is TRBV20-1 and J usage is TRBJ1-1; 8 bases agree with TRBD1. The CDR3 contains 14 residues. The V segment lost 4 bases and the J segment 11 bases; nucleotides outside the gene matches: 15. Germline V CDR1 and CDR2: DFQATT, SNEGSKA (reference sequence).

The chain recombines TRBV7-3 with TRBJ2-1; no clear D gene. Germline CDR1 SGHTA, CDR2 FQGTGA. V lost 1 base and J 10 bases, leaving 17 bases between the germline ends. This CDR3 is 15 amino acids long. CDR3 bases: TGTGCCAGCAGCTTAATGCTGGATTCCCCATGGGAGCAGTTCTTC. Encoded protein: CASSLMLDSPWEQFF. The full variable domain, its missing parts supplied by reference TRBV7-3 and TRBJ2-1, is GAGVSQTPSNKVTEKGKYVELRCDPISGHTALYWYRQSLGQGPEFLIYFQGTGAADDSGLPNDRFFAVRPEGSVSTLKIQRTERGDSAVYLCASSLMLDSPWEQFFGPGTRLTVL.

This clonotype was observed at least ten times. The V call is TRBV28, the J call TRBJ2-3; 10 bases are a match to TRBD1. The germline V gene has CDR1 MDHEN and CDR2 SYDVKM. Trimming at V came to 5 bases and at J to 0 bases, leaving 5 bases not matched to a gene. This CDR3 has 16 amino acids. The chain's CDR3 is CASSRTGGSSTDTQYF. In DNA, the CDR3 is TGTGCCAGCAGTCGGACAGGGGGTTCTAGCACAGATACGCAGTATTTT.

This clonotype was seen a handful of times. J is TRBJ2-3 and V is TRBV7-2, with D perhaps TRBD1 or TRBD2 (5 bases each). Trimming took 0 bases from V and 0 from J, leaving 7 bases between them. Germline lookup yields CDR1 SGHTA and CDR2 FQGNSA. The CDR3 covers 15 residues. CDR3 sequence reads: CASSLAGDSTDTQYF. The CDR3 nucleotides are TGTGCCAGCAGCTTAGCAGGGGACAGCACAGATACGCAGTATTTT.

This clonotype appeared many times. Written as DNA, the CDR3 is TGTGCCAGCAGCCTCCGGGACAGGGGGCGCGATGAAAAACTGTTTTTT. This sequence encodes CASSLRDRGRDEKLFF. The chain is built from TRBV3-1 and TRBJ1-4; the match to TRBD1 covers 12 bases. CDR1 is LGHDT, CDR2 YNNKEL, per germline (reference sequence). V lost 4 bases to trimming and J lost 6 bases; unmatched junction nucleotides: 6. There are 16 residues in the CDR3.

The table lists this clonotype with many counts. This chain uses TRBV3-1 with TRBJ2-7; D not certain. The CDR3 has 14 amino acids. V shed 1 base and J shed 1 base, with 8 bases lying between them. CDR1 is LGHDT and CDR2 is YNNKEL in the germline V gene (reference sequence). The CDR3 reads CASSQGIRSYEQYF. Written as DNA, the CDR3 is TGTGCCAGCAGCCAAGGTATTAGGTCCTACGAGCAGTACTTC.

This clonotype was observed at least ten times. This chain joins TRBV28 and TRBJ1-5; D ambiguous. Per the germline V gene, CDR1 is MDHEN and CDR2 is SYDVKM. CDR3 length: 14 residues. The V and J ends lost 6 bases and 0 bases respectively, with 9 bases between them. The CDR3 here is CASRIRNSNQPQHF. DNA for the CDR3: TGTGCCAGCAGGATCAGGAATAGCAATCAGCCCCAGCATTTT.

The sample holds many counts of this clonotype. The chain employs TRBV20-1 and TRBJ2-4; D might be TRBD1 or TRBD2, each matching 7 bases. Germline V gene lookup returns CDR1 DFQATT and CDR2 SNEGSKA (reference sequence). The V end lost 8 bases, the J end lost 0 bases, and 14 bases lay between the germline ends. The CDR3 covers 14 residues. CDR3 nucleotides: TGCAGTTTTCAGGGGGAGGGAGCCAAAAACATTCAGTACTTC. Translating gives CSFQGEGAKNIQYF.

Of note for this clonotype: A much larger clone is a single base away; this may be a read error. The gene calls are TRBV3-1 and TRBJ2-7; 9 bases are a match to TRBD1. Germline-derived CDR1 and CDR2 are LGHDT and YNNKEL (reference sequence). CDR3 length: 14 amino acids. In DNA form, the CDR3 reads TGTACCAGCAGCTACGGGACAGGGATCTACGAGCAGTACTTC. Residues: CTSSYGTGIYEQYF.

This clonotype showed up many times. CDR3 loop: CASNSGPGETQYF. CDR3 nucleotide sequence: TGTGCCAGCAACTCGGGTCCTGGTGAGACCCAGTACTTC. This sequence joins TRBV12-3 or TRBV12-4 and TRBJ2-5; D is uncertain. V shed 7 bases and J shed 5 bases, with 14 bases lying between them. CDR3 length: 13 residues.

This clonotype appeared many times. The chain couples TRBV27 to TRBJ2-7, with TRBD1 as a possible D gene (5 bases). The CDR3 is made up of 13 amino acids. V was pared by 5 bases and J by 3 bases, with 11 bases between. Germline V gene lookup returns CDR1 MNHEY and CDR2 SMNVEV (reference sequence). The CDR3 reads CASSTIGDYEQYF. CDR3 DNA sequence: TGTGCCAGCAGTACAATAGGGGACTACGAGCAGTACTTC.